The present T cell receptor beta chain was sequenced within a study of T cells in Graves' hyperthyroidism and ophthalmopathy. Study-level results: Model predictions of ophthalmopathy came a median roughly 6.7 months before onset.

CDR3 length: 16 amino acids. V gave up 7 bases and J gave up 3 bases; unmatched junction bases: 8. CDR1 and CDR2 from the germline V gene are MDHEN and SYDVKM. Patients aged 18 to 65 with hyperthyroidism were newly diagnosed, with duration under 2 months. A patient was excluded if there was uncontrolled infection, other autoimmune disease, pregnancy or lactation. This clonotype was found many times. The target antigen is unknown. Researchers took RNA transcripts and amplified the TCR beta CDR3 regions from them. Initially, a first-round RT-PCR of the TCR CDR3 employed the HTBI primer set. TCRdb fed the multiplex PCR reads into MiXCR, producing one record per CDR3 protein. The table records roughly 99,000 distinct CDR3 sequences, 16% of them present only once.

This chain links TRBV28 with TRBJ2-1; the match to TRBD2 covers 11 bases. The sequenced sample was blood. This clonotype originated in a woman in her fifties or sixties with Graves' hyperthyroidism. The CDR3 nucleotides read TGTGCCAGCACTCATTACGGGACTAGCGGCTACAATGAGCAGTTCTTC. Translated: CASTHYGTSGYNEQFF.